The 22 T cell receptor beta chains below all came from one sample that was sequenced in a study of shared clonotypes between healthy human individuals. TCRdb's copy holds only in-frame clones and misses some; the assay was immunoSEQ multiplex PCR. The repertoire holds roughly 2,300,000 clones, with around 92% as singletons. The sequencing input was naive CD4+ T cells from PBMCs. The subset here: CD45RA+ positively selected. The receptors were gathered from a man aged 18 to 30 in good health. Some clones in this sample may be carry-over from other donors' samples.

The chain is built from TRBV19 and TRBJ2-5, with TRBD1 as a possible D gene (6 bases). The CDR3 extends over 14 amino acids. Trimming took 6 bases from V and 7 from J, leaving 18 bases between them. From germline, CDR1 is LNHDA and CDR2 SQIVND (reference sequence). CDR3 residues: CASRWDKKRGTQYF. The CDR3 coding sequence is TGTGCCAGTAGGTGGGACAAGAAAAGGGGGACCCAGTACTTC. Filled out from reference TRBV19 and TRBJ2-5, the complete variable domain reads DGGITQSPKYLFRKEGQNVTLSCEQNLNHDAMYWYRQDPGQGLRLIYYSQIVNDFQKGDIAEGYSVSREKKESFPLTVTSAQKNPTAFYLCASRWDKKRGTQYFGPGTRLLVL.

This rearrangement joins TRBV19 to TRBJ2-3, with 11 bases matching TRBD1. V gave up 5 bases and J gave up 6 bases; unmatched junction bases: 7. The CDR3 loop spans 15 amino acids. Germline CDR1 is LNHDA and CDR2 is SQIVND (reference sequence). CDR3 region: CASSLRDRGGDTQYF. The CDR3 coding sequence is TGTGCCAGTAGTCTCCGGGACAGGGGGGGGGATACGCAGTATTTT.

The chain recombines TRBV6-5 with TRBJ2-7; 7 bases fit TRBD2. Germline V gene lookup returns CDR1 MNHEY and CDR2 SVGAGI. With 0 bases clipped from V and 6 bases from J, the junction kept 11 bases outside the gene matches. The length of the CDR3 is 16 residues. In DNA, the CDR3 is TGTGCCAGCAGTTACTCACGTAGCGGGTCTCGGGGCGAGCAGTACTTC. Protein: CASSYSRSGSRGEQYF.

This rearrangement joins TRBV5-1 to TRBJ2-7; 12 bases align to TRBD2. In germline, CDR1 is SGHRS, CDR2 YFSETQ. Trimming cost V 4 bases and J 8 bases; bases outside gene matches: 10. CDR3 size: 15 residues. Here the CDR3 DNA reads TGCGCCAGCAGCATCCGACTAGCGGGAGATGGAAAGCAGTACTTC. It codes for CASSIRLAGDGKQYF.

This clone was counted a single time. V gene TRBV28 combines with J gene TRBJ1-2; no firm D call. This CDR3 contains 12 residues. Trimming removed 3 bases at V and 9 bases at J, with 11 bases between. CDR1 is MDHEN, CDR2 SYDVKM, per germline. This chain's CDR3 is CASSFTTGSYTF. The DNA of the CDR3 is TGTGCCAGCAGTTTCACAACCGGAAGCTACACCTTC.

The J gene is TRBJ1-1, the V gene TRBV5-4, with D perhaps TRBD1 (5 bases). The CDR3 covers 13 residues. Germline V gene sequence: CDR1 SGHNT, CDR2 YYREEE (reference sequence). V lost 0 bases, J lost 6 bases, and 9 bases lay in between. DNA for the CDR3: TGTGCCAGCAGCTTGGAACAGGCCGCTGAAGCTTTCTTT. Its protein is CASSLEQAAEAFF.

CDR3 amino acids: CASRRTGGKPQHF. CDR3 DNA sequence: TGTGCCAGCAGGAGGACAGGGGGGAAGCCCCAGCATTTT. This chain uses TRBV28 with TRBJ1-5, with TRBD1 matching 10 bases. V shed 6 bases, J shed 8 bases, and the junction held 4 bases outside the gene matches. The germline V gene encodes CDR1 MDHEN and CDR2 SYDVKM. This CDR3 has 13 residues.

This clone was seen a few times. The chain recombines TRBV2 with TRBJ1-1; unclear D gene. CDR1 is SNHLY and CDR2 is FYNNEI in the germline V gene. This CDR3 has 11 residues. V shed 11 bases and J shed 4 bases, with 11 bases lying between them. CDR3: CAGSETTEAFF. The CDR3 DNA reads TGTGCCGGTTCGGAGACCACTGAAGCTTTCTTT.

The J gene is TRBJ2-3, the V gene TRBV6-6, with a tentative D call TRBD1 (6 bases). The ends were cut back, 0 bases at V and 1 base at J, with 8 bases in the middle. Germline V lookup: CDR1 MNHNY, CDR2 SVGAGI (reference sequence). The CDR3 is 15 residues long. The CDR3 region is CASSYSRTGTDTQYF. In DNA, the CDR3 is TGTGCCAGCAGTTACTCCAGGACAGGCACAGATACGCAGTATTTT.

V and J are TRBV27 and TRBJ2-5, with 9 positions matching TRBD2. This CDR3 comprises 15 residues. Germline V CDR1 and CDR2: MNHEY, SMNVEV (reference sequence). V shed 5 bases, J shed 5 bases, and the junction held 9 bases outside the gene matches. Here the CDR3 DNA reads TGTGCCAGCAGTCTCCAGGGACTAGCTAGGGAGACCCAGTACTTC. Its translation: CASSLQGLARETQYF.

The chain combines TRBV28 with TRBJ2-7; 11 bases are a match to TRBD2. J lost 0 bases, V lost 2 bases, and 9 bases had no gene match. The CDR3 spans 18 residues. The germline CDR1 and CDR2 sequences are MDHEN and SYDVKM. The CDR3 bases are TGTGCCAGCAGTTTAACACGGACTAGCGGGCAGACCTCCTACGAGCAGTACTTC. Translated, it gives CASSLTRTSGQTSYEQYF.

The V and J genes are TRBV29-1 and TRBJ1-2, with TRBD1 identical over 9 bases. CDR3 size: 14 residues. V lost 6 bases, J lost 7 bases, and 12 bases stayed unmatched. Germline loops: CDR1 SQVTM, CDR2 ANQGSEA. The CDR3 loop reads CSVGVPGQGIGYTF. Written as DNA, the CDR3 is TGCAGCGTGGGAGTACCGGGACAGGGAATTGGCTACACCTTC.

V usage is TRBV11-2 and J usage is TRBJ2-7, with D perhaps matching TRBD2 (7 bases). The CDR3 contains 14 residues. V gave up 7 bases and J gave up 4 bases, with 17 bases separating them. Germline V gives CDR1 SGHAT, CDR2 FQNNGV. Written as DNA, the CDR3 is TGTGCCAGCACCTTGGGGGGGCGGATTTACGAGCAGTACTTC. Translated: CASTLGGRIYEQYF.

This sequence joins TRBV11-1 and TRBJ2-5; D might be TRBD2 (5 bases). The V and J ends lost 1 base and 2 bases respectively, with 14 bases between them. The CDR3 has 16 amino acids. CDR1 and CDR2 from the germline V gene are SGHAT and FQDESV (reference sequence). Here the CDR3 DNA reads TGTGCCAGCAGCTTAGGGAGGAAGGACGGTCAAGAGACCCAGTACTTC. Encoded protein: CASSLGRKDGQETQYF.

V and J are TRBV18 and TRBJ1-4; D ambiguous. The CDR3 length is 16 residues. The V gene lost 5 bases and the J gene lost 4 bases, with 17 bases spanning the gap. Germline V lookup: CDR1 KGHSH, CDR2 LQKENI. CDR3 sequence: CASSSAHRVFNEKLFF. The CDR3, as DNA: TGTGCCAGCTCATCCGCGCACCGGGTCTTTAATGAAAAACTGTTTTTT.

The chain carries TRBV18 and TRBJ2-1; the D is unclear. The CDR3 contains 15 residues. Per germline, CDR1 KGHSH and CDR2 LQKENI. V was shortened by 3 bases and J by 0 bases, with 9 bases between the two germline ends. The CDR3 nucleotides are TGTGCCAGCTCACCTTACACGAGCTCCTACAATGAGCAGTTCTTC. Amino acid sequence: CASSPYTSSYNEQFF.

CDR3 sequence: CASSQDWRQGYTEAFF. In nucleotides, the CDR3 is TGCGCCAGCAGCCAAGATTGGAGGCAGGGCTACACTGAAGCTTTCTTT. The V gene is TRBV4-3, the J gene TRBJ1-1, with a tentative D call TRBD1 (5 bases). The germline gives CDR1 LGHNA, CDR2 YSLEER. CDR3 length: 16 amino acids. V dropped 0 bases and J dropped 3 bases, with 14 bases sitting between them.

The chain couples TRBV18 to TRBJ1-3; 8 nucleotides match TRBD1. Germline V lookup: CDR1 KGHSH, CDR2 LQKENI. Losses at the gene ends were 3 bases for V and 0 bases for J; bases not matched to a gene: 4. This CDR3 region has 16 residues. As DNA, the CDR3 is TGTGCCAGCTCACCTTCCGGACAGGGCTCTGGAAACACCATATATTTT. Translated, it gives CASSPSGQGSGNTIYF.

The rearrangement joins TRBV9 to TRBJ2-2, with a possible D match to TRBD2 (5 bases). Per the germline V gene, CDR1 is SGDLS and CDR2 is YYNGEE. CDR3 size: 16 residues. V shed 0 bases and J shed 6 bases, with 15 bases lying between them. The CDR3 spells CASSVVGRGPPGELFF. The CDR3 coding sequence is TGTGCCAGCAGCGTAGTAGGAAGAGGGCCCCCCGGGGAGCTGTTTTTT.

The chain links TRBV11-2 to TRBJ2-2; the D is unclear. The length of the CDR3 is 12 residues. Germline loops: CDR1 SGHAT, CDR2 FQNNGV. The germline V and J ends were trimmed by 11 bases and 2 bases, with 9 bases remaining between them. This CDR3 reads CALRRNTGELFF. The CDR3 DNA reads TGTGCCCTCCGGAGAAACACCGGGGAGCTGTTTTTT.

The gene calls are TRBV25-1 and TRBJ2-1, with D perhaps assigned TRBD1 or TRBD2 (5 bases each). CDR3 size: 16 residues. Trimming removed 2 bases at V and 6 bases at J, with 17 bases between. Germline-derived CDR1 and CDR2 are MGHDK and SYGVNS. The CDR3 region is CASSERGAIRGNEQFF. The CDR3 DNA reads TGTGCCAGCAGTGAAAGGGGAGCAATACGGGGCAATGAGCAGTTCTTC.

DNA of the CDR3: TGTGCCAGCAGTTTTGCGGCTAGCGGGAGGCGGTATGAGCAGTTCTTC. Its protein is CASSFAASGRRYEQFF. The J gene is TRBJ2-1, the V gene TRBV28; TRBD2 agrees at 11 bases. V was clipped by 3 bases and J by 8 bases; unmatched bases: 9. There are 16 residues in the CDR3. CDR1 MDHEN and CDR2 SYDVKM come from the germline V gene.